The rows below give T cell receptor beta chains drawn from one sample of a study of post-analysis software for immune sequencing data. MiXCR, applied by TCRdb to the PCR reads, yields one record per CDR3 protein. The data show 450,000 to 700,000 distinct CDR3 sequences, 44% seen once. The sample taken for sequencing was blood. The receptor set was obtained from a girl aged 10-17 years with multiple sclerosis. Both conserved end residues are part of each CDR3. A D gene is named only where the DNA matches it firmly. Clone size appears in some rows only: once, few, many, or a class for an expanded clone.

NA	few	TRBV4-1	TRBJ1-2	TGCGCCAGCAGCCAAGAGATAACCGCCGTCGCTAACTATGGCTACACCTTC	CASSQEITAVANYGYTF
TRBD2	NA	TRBV4-1	TRBJ2-1	TGCGCCAGCAGAGCTATCGCAGCGGGGACGGGCTACAATGAGCAGTTCTTC	CASRAIAAGTGYNEQFF
NA	few	TRBV5-1	TRBJ2-1	TGCGCCAGCAGCTTGGGACCAGGGACCTACAATGAGCAGTTCTTC	CASSLGPGTYNEQFF
TRBD2	NA	TRBV12-3/TRBV12-4	TRBJ2-1	TGTGCCAGCAGTTCTTCAGCGGGAGGGAGAAATGAGCAGTTCTTC	CASSSSAGGRNEQFF
TRBD2	NA	TRBV3-1	TRBJ2-3	TGTGCCAGCAGCCCCCGGACTAGCGGGAGGAGGACAGATACGCAGTATTTT	CASSPRTSGRRTDTQYF
TRBD1	NA	TRBV27	TRBJ1-1	TGTGCCAGCATGCGGGACAGGGGGCCTGAAGCTTTCTTT	CASMRDRGPEAFF
NA	NA	TRBV24-1	TRBJ1-4	TGTGCCACCAGTGACCCAACAGCCCCAGGGGTTGAAAAACTGTTTTTT	CATSDPTAPGVEKLFF
TRBD2	once	TRBV7-2	TRBJ2-7	TGTGCCAGCAGCTCATCCGGCGGGAGGAACGAGCAGTACTTC	CASSSSGGRNEQYF
NA	NA	TRBV5-1	TRBJ2-3	TGCGCCAGCAGCTTGTTGGTAGGGAGAACAGATACGCAGTATTTT	CASSLLVGRTDTQYF
TRBD2	NA	TRBV4-1	TRBJ2-5	TGCGCCAGCAGCCAAGGGACTAGCGTACAAGAGACCCAGTACTTC	CASSQGTSVQETQYF
TRBD2	NA	TRBV6-1	TRBJ2-1	TGTGCCAGCAGTCCCGGGACTAGCGGGAGTGGCTCCTACAATGAGCAGTTCTTC	CASSPGTSGSGSYNEQFF
TRBD1	NA	TRBV15	TRBJ2-7	TGTGCCACCAGCAGTGAGACCGGGACAGTCTACGAGCAGTACTTC	CATSSETGTVYEQYF
NA	NA	TRBV24-1	TRBJ2-6	TGTGCCACCAGTGACCCCGTGGCAGGTGTCGGGGCCAACGTCCTGACTTTC	CATSDPVAGVGANVLTF
TRBD2	NA	TRBV4-2	TRBJ2-1	TGTGCCAGCAGCCAAGGAACGGGACTAGCATCTTGGGAGCAGTTCTTC	CASSQGTGLASWEQFF
NA	NA	TRBV7-8	TRBJ2-1	TGTGCCAGCAGCTTAGACAGGGACTCCTCCAATGAGCAGTTCTTC	CASSLDRDSSNEQFF
TRBD2	NA	TRBV5-6	TRBJ2-3	TGTGCCAGCAGCATCGAGACTAGCGGTACGCAGTATTTT	CASSIETSGTQYF
TRBD1	few	TRBV5-1	TRBJ1-2	TGCGCCAGCAGCTTGGCCAGGGAGTCTCGGACAGGGCGGGGATATGGCTACACCTTC	CASSLARESRTGRGYGYTF
NA	NA	TRBV7-8	TRBJ2-3	TGTGCCAGCAGCTCCAGTGCGCGGGGTAGCACAGATACGCAGTATTTT	CASSSSARGSTDTQYF
NA	NA	TRBV20-1	TRBJ1-2	TGCAGTGCTAGAGTACCGGGTTCCAACTATGGCTACACCTTC	CSARVPGSNYGYTF
TRBD1	NA	TRBV12-3/TRBV12-4	TRBJ1-2	TGTGCCAGCAGTTTAGATCTTTGGGACAGCTATGGCTACACCTTC	CASSLDLWDSYGYTF
NA	few	TRBV20-1	TRBJ2-1	TGCAGTGCTAGACTGGAGTCATACTCCTACAATGAGCAGTTCTTC	CSARLESYSYNEQFF
NA	few	TRBV29-1	TRBJ2-5	TGCAGCGTTGAACAATACCAGAGGGCGGAGACCCAGTACTTC	CSVEQYQRAETQYF
TRBD2	NA	TRBV30	TRBJ2-3	TGTGCCTGGAGGAACAGCGGGGGGGATACGCAGTATTTT	CAWRNSGGDTQYF
TRBD2	NA	TRBV5-1	TRBJ2-1	TGCGCCAGCCTATACGCCGTCAGACTAGCCCCCTACAATGAGCAGTTCTTC	CASLYAVRLAPYNEQFF
NA	many	TRBV7-7	TRBJ2-5	TGTGCTAGCAGCCCCGGACGACTGATCCTCCAAGAGACCCAGTACTTC	CASSPGRLILQETQYF
TRBD1	few	TRBV29-1	TRBJ2-3	TGCAGCGGGGGACAGTCCACAGATACGCAGTATTTT	CSGGQSTDTQYF
NA	NA	TRBV4-1	TRBJ1-1	TGCGCCAGCAGGAGGACGGGGAAGCACACTGAAGCTTTCTTT	CASRRTGKHTEAFF
NA	NA	TRBV12-3/TRBV12-4	TRBJ2-1	TGTGCCAGCAACATCCGGGACAAAACCTACAATGAGCAGTTCTTC	CASNIRDKTYNEQFF
TRBD2	few	TRBV7-2	TRBJ2-1	TGTGCCAGCAGCCGGGCGGGGGGGCCCTACAATGAGCAGTTCTTC	CASSRAGGPYNEQFF
NA	NA	TRBV11-2	TRBJ2-7	TGTGCCAGCAGCCCCTCCATCGAGCAGTACTTC	CASSPSIEQYF
TRBD2	many	TRBV5-1	TRBJ2-7	TGCGCCAGCAGCTTGGCCCTACTAGCGGGGACCTACGAGCAGTACTTC	CASSLALLAGTYEQYF
TRBD2	once	TRBV10-3	TRBJ2-1	TGTGCCATCAGTGAACCGGGGGGGGCTTACAATGAGCAGTTCTTC	CAISEPGGAYNEQFF
NA	NA	TRBV7-9	TRBJ2-5	TGTGCCAGCAGCTTAGCACTAGCCAACCAAGAGACCCAGTACTTC	CASSLALANQETQYF
NA	few	TRBV12-3/TRBV12-4	TRBJ1-2	TGTGCCAGCACCCGGGACGGCTATGGCTACACCTTC	CASTRDGYGYTF
NA	NA	TRBV10-3	TRBJ2-5	TGTGCCATCAACAGAGATGGGACCCAGTACTTC	CAINRDGTQYF
TRBD2	few	TRBV15	TRBJ2-3	TGTGCCACCAGCATACTAGCGACTAGCACAGATACGCAGTATTTT	CATSILATSTDTQYF
NA	once	TRBV10-3	TRBJ2-1	TGTGCCATCAGAGGACTCGAGGCGAATGAGCAGTTCTTC	CAIRGLEANEQFF
TRBD2	few	TRBV29-1	TRBJ2-5	TGCAGCGTTGAGCCAGCGGGGGAGTACCAAGAGACCCAGTACTTC	CSVEPAGEYQETQYF
TRBD1	NA	TRBV20-1	TRBJ1-2	TGCAGTGCTAGGGCCCACAGGGGGTCCTATGGCTACACCTTC	CSARAHRGSYGYTF
TRBD1	NA	TRBV6-1	TRBJ1-5	TGTGCCAGCAGTCTGAGACAGGGGAGAAGGGGAAGCAATCAGCCCCAGCATTTT	CASSLRQGRRGSNQPQHF
NA	NA	TRBV5-1	TRBJ1-2	TGCGCCAGCAGCTTGTGGAACAGGAGGCACGGCTACACCTTC	CASSLWNRRHGYTF
TRBD2	NA	TRBV6-5	TRBJ2-7	TGTGCCAGCAGTTATGGCGGGGGAGTTAGCTCCTACGAGCAGTACTTC	CASSYGGGVSSYEQYF
NA	NA	TRBV28	TRBJ2-7	TGTGCCAGCGGAAGGACTGGCGGAGAGCCCTACGAGCAGTACTTC	CASGRTGGEPYEQYF
TRBD2	few	TRBV7-9	TRBJ2-1	TGTGCCAGCAGCTTAGTACTAGCGGGAGTTAATGAGCAGTTCTTC	CASSLVLAGVNEQFF
NA	NA	TRBV5-1	TRBJ2-7	TGCGCCAGCAGCTTGGCCTTTAGGAGAGACGAGCAGTACTTC	CASSLAFRRDEQYF
NA	few	TRBV5-1	TRBJ2-7	TGCGCCAGCAGCTTGGTCGACAGTATCTCCTACGAGCAGTACTTC	CASSLVDSISYEQYF
TRBD2	NA	TRBV5-1	TRBJ2-1	TGCGCCAGCAGCCGGGGGGGAGAGAAGTACAATGAGCAGTTCTTC	CASSRGGEKYNEQFF
NA	NA	TRBV28	TRBJ1-6	TGTGCCAGCAGTTTACCTACCGGGGGGGCGAGCTCCTATAATTCACCCCTCCACTTT	CASSLPTGGASSYNSPLHF
NA	few	TRBV7-6	TRBJ1-1	TGTGCCAGCAGCGTACGGGACTCCAACACTGAAGCTTTCTTT	CASSVRDSNTEAFF
NA	NA	TRBV20-1	TRBJ2-7	TGCAGTGCTAGAGGCGCGGAGGGCGACGAGCAGTACTTC	CSARGAEGDEQYF
TRBD1	NA	TRBV29-1	TRBJ2-7	TGCAGCGTTGCCGGACAGGGGGCGAGGTACGAGCAGTACTTC	CSVAGQGARYEQYF
TRBD2	NA	TRBV3-1	TRBJ2-7	TGTGCCAGCAGCCTTGGACTAGCGAACTCCTGCGAGCAGTACTTC	CASSLGLANSCEQYF